This TCR beta chain comes out of a study of T cell responses to AZD1222 COVID-19 vaccine. Comment on this clone: Antigen unknown.

This table comes from immunoSEQ multiplex PCR, and its TCRdb copy is limited to in-frame clones, with some not included. The sample consists of about 120,000 clones, 90% of them appearing once. Study results and caveats: Repertoire sampling happened only post peak T cell response. With dominance at 160-218 and 743-854, vaccine-associated CD4 TCRs spanned spike. Spike-specific TCR repertoires showed rising breadth and depth after two AZD1222 doses.

V shed 7 bases, J shed 1 base, and the junction held 6 bases outside the gene matches. Germline loops: CDR1 GTSNPN, CDR2 SVGIG (reference sequence). The CDR3 runs to 14 residues. This rearrangement joins TRBV30 to TRBJ2-1; 8 bases are a match to TRBD1. The sequencing here drew on peripheral blood, taken on day 0 of MenACWY control vaccination. The receptor was isolated from an adult in good health. CDR3 nucleotides: TGTGCCTACGACCGGGACAGGTCCTACAATGAGCAGTTCTTC. Amino acid sequence: CAYDRDRSYNEQFF.